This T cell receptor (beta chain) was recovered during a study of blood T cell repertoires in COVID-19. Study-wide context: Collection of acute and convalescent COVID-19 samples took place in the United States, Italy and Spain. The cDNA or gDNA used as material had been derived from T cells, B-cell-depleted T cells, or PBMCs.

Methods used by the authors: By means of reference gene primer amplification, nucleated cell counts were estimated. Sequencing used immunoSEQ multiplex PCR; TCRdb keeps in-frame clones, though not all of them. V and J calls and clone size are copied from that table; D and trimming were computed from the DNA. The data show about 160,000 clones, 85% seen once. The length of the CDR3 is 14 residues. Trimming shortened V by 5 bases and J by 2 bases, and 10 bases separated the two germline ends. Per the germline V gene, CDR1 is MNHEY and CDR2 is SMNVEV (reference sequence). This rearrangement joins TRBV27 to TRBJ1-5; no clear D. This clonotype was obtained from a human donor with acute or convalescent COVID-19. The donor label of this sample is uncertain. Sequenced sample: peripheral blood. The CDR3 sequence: CASSLWGGNQPQHF. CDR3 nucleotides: TGTGCCAGCAGTCTATGGGGAGGCAATCAGCCCCAGCATTTT.